This T cell receptor (beta chain) originates from a study of blood T cell repertoires in COVID-19. Whole-study context: Acute and convalescent COVID-19 samples came from the United States, Italy and Spain. T cells, B-cell-depleted T cells, or PBMCs provided the cDNA or gDNA that served as material.

As handled by the study authors: Amplified reference gene primers provided the basis for estimating nucleated cell counts. Some clones are missing from TCRdb's copy, which holds only in-frame ones; the method was immunoSEQ multiplex PCR. D and trimming were read from the DNA, whereas the V and J calls and clone size are those reported in that table. The sample contains 15,000 to 20,000 clones, about 81% of which appear only once. This CDR3 region has 13 residues. Germline V CDR1 and CDR2: MNHEY, SMNVEV (reference sequence). The V and J ends lost 0 bases and 14 bases respectively, with 11 bases between them.

This TCR came from a man aged 60-69 years with acute or convalescent COVID-19. Sequencing was performed on peripheral blood. The rearrangement uses TRBV27 and TRBJ1-6; D not resolved. The CDR3 spells CASSLSAGRALHF. The CDR3 DNA follows: TGTGCCAGCAGTTTATCGGCGGGCAGAGCCCTCCACTTT.